This T cell receptor beta chain was captured by sequencing in a study of blood T cell repertoires in COVID-19. Across the whole study: Sites in the United States, Italy and Spain provided acute and convalescent COVID-19 samples. Nucleic acid was either cDNA or gDNA, and it came from T cells, B-cell-depleted T cells, or PBMCs.

Measured with immunoSEQ multiplex PCR; TCRdb has only the in-frame clones, and not every one. The sample contains some 260,000 clones, about 70% of which appear only once. Germline CDR1 reads SGHTA; CDR2 reads FQGNSA. The CDR3 contains 15 residues. The ends were cut back, 1 base at V and 3 bases at J, with 12 bases in the middle. The TCR sequence derives from an elderly woman with acute or convalescent COVID-19. The chain is built from TRBV7-2 and TRBJ2-5, with D possibly TRBD2 on 6 matching bases. The sequenced material came from peripheral blood. For the CDR3, the DNA is TGTGCCAGCAGCTTAGGAGGAGCGGGCAAAGAGACCCAGTACTTC. Protein: CASSLGGAGKETQYF.